The T cell receptor beta chain described here comes from a study of type 1 regulatory T cells. V gave up 3 bases and J gave up 3 bases; unmatched junction bases: 4. Germline V gives CDR1 LGHDT, CDR2 YNNKEL (reference sequence). This CDR3 comprises 14 residues. TCRdb reprocessed the reads via MiXCR and lists one record per CDR3 protein. The table has tens of thousands of distinct CDR3 sequences, 62% seen once. This clonotype came up many times. As yet, its antigen is unknown. What was sequenced was cultured non-Tr1 T cells, either the whole culture or a sorted T cell fraction (not recorded which). The rearrangement uses TRBV3-1 and TRBJ1-2, with 7 bases that match TRBD1. This clonotype was sampled from a human donor in good health. This CDR3 is CASSQAGTDYGYTF. The CDR3 DNA reads as TGTGCCAGCAGCCAGGCTGGGACAGACTATGGCTACACCTTC.